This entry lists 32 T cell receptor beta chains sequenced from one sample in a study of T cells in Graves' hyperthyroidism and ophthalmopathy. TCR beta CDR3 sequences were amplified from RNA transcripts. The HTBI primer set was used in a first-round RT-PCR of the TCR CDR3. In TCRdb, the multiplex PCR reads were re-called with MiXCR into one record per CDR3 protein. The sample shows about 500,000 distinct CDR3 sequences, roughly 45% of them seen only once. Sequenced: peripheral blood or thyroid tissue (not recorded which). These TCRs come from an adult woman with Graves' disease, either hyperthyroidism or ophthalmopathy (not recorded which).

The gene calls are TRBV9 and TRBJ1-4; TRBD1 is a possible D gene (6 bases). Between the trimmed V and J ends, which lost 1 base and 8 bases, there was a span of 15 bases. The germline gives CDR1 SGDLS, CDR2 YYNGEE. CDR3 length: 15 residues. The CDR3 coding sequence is TGTGCCAGCAGCGTAAAGCCGGTGACAGGAGAAAAACTGTTTTTT. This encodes CASSVKPVTGEKLFF.

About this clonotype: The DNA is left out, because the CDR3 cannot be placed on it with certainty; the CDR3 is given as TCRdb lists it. CDR3: CSVEGRDYGYTFGSGTGELFF. The gene calls are TRBV29-1 and TRBJ2-2; the table assigns TRBD2, which was not confirmed against the DNA. Looked up from germline, CDR1 is SQVTM and CDR2 is ANQGSEA. The CDR3 is 21 residues long, counting both termini.

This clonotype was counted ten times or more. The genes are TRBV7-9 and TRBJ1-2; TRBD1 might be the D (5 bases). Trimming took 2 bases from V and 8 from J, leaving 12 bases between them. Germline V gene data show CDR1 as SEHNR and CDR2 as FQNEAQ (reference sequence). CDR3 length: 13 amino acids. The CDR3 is CASSLRGGNGYTF. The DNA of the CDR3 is TGTGCCAGCAGCTTAAGGGGAGGGAACGGCTACACCTTC.

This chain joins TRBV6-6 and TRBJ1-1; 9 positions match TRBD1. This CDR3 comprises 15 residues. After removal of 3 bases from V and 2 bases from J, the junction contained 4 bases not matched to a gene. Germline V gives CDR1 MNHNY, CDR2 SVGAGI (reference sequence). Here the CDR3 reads CASSYWTGENTEAFF. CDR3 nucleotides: TGTGCCAGCAGTTATTGGACAGGGGAAAACACTGAAGCTTTCTTT.

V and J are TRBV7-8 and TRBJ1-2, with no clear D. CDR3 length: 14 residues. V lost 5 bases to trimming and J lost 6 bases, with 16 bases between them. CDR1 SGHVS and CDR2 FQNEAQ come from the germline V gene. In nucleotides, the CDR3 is TGTGCCAGCAGCGGTCGGACCGGAGGAGATGGCTACACCTTC. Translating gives CASSGRTGGDGYTF.

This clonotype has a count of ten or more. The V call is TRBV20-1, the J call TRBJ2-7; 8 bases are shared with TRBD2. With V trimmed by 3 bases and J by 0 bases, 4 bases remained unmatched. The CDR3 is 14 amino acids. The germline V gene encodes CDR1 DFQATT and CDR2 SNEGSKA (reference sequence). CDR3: CSARESGSSYEQYF. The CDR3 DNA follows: TGCAGTGCTAGGGAAAGCGGGAGCTCCTACGAGCAGTACTTC.

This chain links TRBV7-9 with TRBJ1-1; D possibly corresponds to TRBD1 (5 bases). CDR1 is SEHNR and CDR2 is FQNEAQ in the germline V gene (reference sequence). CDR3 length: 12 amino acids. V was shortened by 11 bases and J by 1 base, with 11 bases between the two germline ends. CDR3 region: CAGGRGNTEAFF. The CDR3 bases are TGTGCCGGCGGAAGGGGGAACACTGAAGCTTTCTTT.

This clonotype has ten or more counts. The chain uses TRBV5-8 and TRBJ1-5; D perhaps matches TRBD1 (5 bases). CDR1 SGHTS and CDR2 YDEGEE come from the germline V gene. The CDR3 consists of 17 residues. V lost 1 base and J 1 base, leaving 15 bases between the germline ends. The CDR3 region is CASSLFQGKISNQPQHF. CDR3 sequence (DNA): TGTGCCAGCAGCTTGTTCCAGGGAAAAATAAGCAATCAGCCCCAGCATTTT. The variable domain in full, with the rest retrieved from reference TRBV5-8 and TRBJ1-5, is EAGVTQSPTHLIKTRGQQATLRCSPISGHTSVYWYQQALGLGLQFLLWYDEGEERNRGNFPPRFSGRQFPNYSSELNVNALELEDSALYLCASSLFQGKISNQPQHFGDGTRLSIL.

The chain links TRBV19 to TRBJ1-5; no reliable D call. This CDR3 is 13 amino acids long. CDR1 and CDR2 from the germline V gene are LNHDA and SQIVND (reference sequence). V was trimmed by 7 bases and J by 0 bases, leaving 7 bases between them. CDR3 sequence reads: CASTPDSNQPQHF. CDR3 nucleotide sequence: TGTGCCAGTACCCCTGATAGCAATCAGCCCCAGCATTTT.

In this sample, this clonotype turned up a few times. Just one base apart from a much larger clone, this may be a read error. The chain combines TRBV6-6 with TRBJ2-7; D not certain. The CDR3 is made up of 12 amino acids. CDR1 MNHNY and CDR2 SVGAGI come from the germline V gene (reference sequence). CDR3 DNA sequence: TGTGCCAGCAGTTTCTGGAACGACGAGCATTACTTC. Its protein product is CASSFWNDEHYF.

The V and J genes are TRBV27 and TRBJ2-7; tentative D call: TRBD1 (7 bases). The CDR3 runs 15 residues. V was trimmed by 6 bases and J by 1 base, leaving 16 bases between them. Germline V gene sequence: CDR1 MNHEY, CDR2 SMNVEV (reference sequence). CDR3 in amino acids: CASRRGTANSYEQYF. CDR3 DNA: TGTGCCAGCAGACGGGGGACAGCCAATTCCTACGAGCAGTACTTC.

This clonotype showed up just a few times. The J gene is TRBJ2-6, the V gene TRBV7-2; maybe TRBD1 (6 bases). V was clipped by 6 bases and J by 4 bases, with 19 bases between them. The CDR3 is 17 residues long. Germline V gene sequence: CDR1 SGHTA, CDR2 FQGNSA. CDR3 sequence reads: CASSEEGTLAGANVLTF. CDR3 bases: TGTGCCAGCAGTGAAGAGGGGACACTTGCAGGGGCCAACGTCCTGACTTTC.

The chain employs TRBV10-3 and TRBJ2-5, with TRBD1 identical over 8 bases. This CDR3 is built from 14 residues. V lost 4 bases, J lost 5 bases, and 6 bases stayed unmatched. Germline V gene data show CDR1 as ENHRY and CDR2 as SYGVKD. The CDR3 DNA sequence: TGTGCCATCAGTGCGCAGGGGGCCAGGGAGACCCAGTACTTC. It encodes CAISAQGARETQYF.

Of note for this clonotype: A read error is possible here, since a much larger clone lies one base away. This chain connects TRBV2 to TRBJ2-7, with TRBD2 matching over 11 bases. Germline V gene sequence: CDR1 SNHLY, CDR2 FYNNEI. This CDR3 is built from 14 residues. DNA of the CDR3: TGTGCCAACAGTTTCACTAGCGGGGGCTACGAGCAGTACTTC. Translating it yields CANSFTSGGYEQYF.

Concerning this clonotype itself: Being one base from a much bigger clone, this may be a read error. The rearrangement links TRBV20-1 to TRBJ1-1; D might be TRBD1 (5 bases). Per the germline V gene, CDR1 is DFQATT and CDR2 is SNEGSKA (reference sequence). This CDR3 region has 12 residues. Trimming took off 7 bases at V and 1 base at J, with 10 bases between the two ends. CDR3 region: CSVGAGNTEAFF. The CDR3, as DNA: TGCAGTGTCGGGGCAGGGAACACTGAAGCTTTCTTT.

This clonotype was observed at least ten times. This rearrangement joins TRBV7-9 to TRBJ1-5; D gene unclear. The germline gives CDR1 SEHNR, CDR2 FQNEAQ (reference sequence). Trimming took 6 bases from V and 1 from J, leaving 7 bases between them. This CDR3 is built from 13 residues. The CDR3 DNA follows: TGTGCCAGCAGTCCGGACAGCAATCAGCCCCAGCATTTT. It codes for CASSPDSNQPQHF. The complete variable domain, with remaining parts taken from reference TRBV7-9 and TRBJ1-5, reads DTGVSQNPRHKITKRGQNVTFRCDPISEHNRLYWYRQTLGQGPEFLTYFQNEAQLEKSRLLSDRFSAERPKGSFSTLEIQRTEQGDSAMYLCASSPDSNQPQHFGDGTRLSIL.

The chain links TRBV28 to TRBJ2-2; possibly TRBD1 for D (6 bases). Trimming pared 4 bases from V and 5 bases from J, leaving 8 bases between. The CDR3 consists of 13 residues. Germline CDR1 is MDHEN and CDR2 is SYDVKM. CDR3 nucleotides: TGTGCCAGCAGTTGGACAGATACCGGGGAGCTGTTTTTT. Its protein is CASSWTDTGELFF.

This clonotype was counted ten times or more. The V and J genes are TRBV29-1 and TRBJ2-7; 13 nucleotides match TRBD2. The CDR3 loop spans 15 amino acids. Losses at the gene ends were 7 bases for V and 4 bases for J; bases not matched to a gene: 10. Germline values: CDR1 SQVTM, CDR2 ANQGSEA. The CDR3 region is CSAKPGTSGTYEQYF. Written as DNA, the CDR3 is TGCAGCGCAAAACCCGGGACTAGCGGGACGTACGAGCAGTACTTC.

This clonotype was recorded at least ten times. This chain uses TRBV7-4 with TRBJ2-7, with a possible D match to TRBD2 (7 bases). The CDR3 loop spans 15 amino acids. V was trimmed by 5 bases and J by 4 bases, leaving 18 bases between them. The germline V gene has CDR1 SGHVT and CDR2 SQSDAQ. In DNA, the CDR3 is TGTGCCAGCAGCAATCCCGACGGGGGGACATACGAGCAGTACTTC. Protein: CASSNPDGGTYEQYF.

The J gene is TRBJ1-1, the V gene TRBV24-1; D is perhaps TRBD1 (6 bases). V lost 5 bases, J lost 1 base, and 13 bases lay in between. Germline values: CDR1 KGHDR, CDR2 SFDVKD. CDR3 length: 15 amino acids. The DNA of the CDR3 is TGTGCCACCAGTGCCCAAGGGGGGGCGAACACTGAAGCTTTCTTT. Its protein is CATSAQGGANTEAFF.

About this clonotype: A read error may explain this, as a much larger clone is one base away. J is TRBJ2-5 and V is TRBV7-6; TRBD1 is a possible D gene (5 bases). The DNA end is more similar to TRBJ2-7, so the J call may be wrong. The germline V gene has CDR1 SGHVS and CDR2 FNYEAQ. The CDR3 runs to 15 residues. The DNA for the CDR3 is TGTGCCAGCAACCACGGACAAGGCGACACCTACGAGCAGTACTTC. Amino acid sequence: CASNHGQGDTYEQYF.

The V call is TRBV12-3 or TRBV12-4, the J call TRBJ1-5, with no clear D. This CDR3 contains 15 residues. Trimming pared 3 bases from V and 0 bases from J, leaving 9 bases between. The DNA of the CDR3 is TGTGCCAGCAGTTTGGTCTCCAATAGCAATCAGCCCCAGCATTTT. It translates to CASSLVSNSNQPQHF.

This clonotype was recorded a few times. For the CDR3, the DNA is TGTGCCAGCAGCCCCCCTTCGGGCGACCTTGGGAAACTGTTTTTT. Its protein product is CASSPPSGDLGKLFF. The chain is built from TRBV7-9 and TRBJ1-4, with no clear D. Germline CDR1 and CDR2: SEHNR and FQNEAQ (reference sequence). The CDR3 totals 15 residues. V was trimmed by 5 bases and J by 11 bases, leaving 21 bases between them.

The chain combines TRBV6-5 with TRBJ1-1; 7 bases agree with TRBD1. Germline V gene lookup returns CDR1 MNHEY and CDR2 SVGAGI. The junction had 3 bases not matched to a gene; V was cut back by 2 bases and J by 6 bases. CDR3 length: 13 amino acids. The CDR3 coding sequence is TGTGCCAGCAGTTACGGGCAGGGGGCTGAAGCTTTCTTT. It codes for CASSYGQGAEAFF.

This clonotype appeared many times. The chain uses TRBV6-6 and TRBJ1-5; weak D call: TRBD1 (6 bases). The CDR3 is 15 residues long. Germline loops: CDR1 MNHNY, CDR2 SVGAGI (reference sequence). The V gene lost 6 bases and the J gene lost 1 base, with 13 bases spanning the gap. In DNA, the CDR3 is TGTGCCAGCAGGGGGGGAACAGGGAGCAATCAGCCCCAGCATTTT. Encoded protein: CASRGGTGSNQPQHF.

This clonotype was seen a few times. Written as DNA, the CDR3 is TGTGCCACCAGTGATTCCCAGGGGGCTACCAATCAGCCCCAGCATTTT. Amino acids: CATSDSQGATNQPQHF. V and J are TRBV24-1 and TRBJ1-5; TRBD1 matches 8 bases. Unmatched junction bases numbered 5, after V lost 2 bases and J lost 3 bases. Germline V gene data show CDR1 as KGHDR and CDR2 as SFDVKD. The CDR3 loop spans 16 amino acids.

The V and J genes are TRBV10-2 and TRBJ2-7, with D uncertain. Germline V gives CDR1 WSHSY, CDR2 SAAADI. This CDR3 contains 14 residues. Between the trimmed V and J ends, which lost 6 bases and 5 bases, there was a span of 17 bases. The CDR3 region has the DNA TGCGCCAGCAGCCCCCGCGACCCAACCCACGAGCAGTACTTC. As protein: CASSPRDPTHEQYF.

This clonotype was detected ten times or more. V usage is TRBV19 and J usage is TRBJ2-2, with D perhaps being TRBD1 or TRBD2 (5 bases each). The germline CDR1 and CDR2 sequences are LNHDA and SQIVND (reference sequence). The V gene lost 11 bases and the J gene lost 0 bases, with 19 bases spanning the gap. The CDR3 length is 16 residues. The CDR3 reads CALLKPGPTNTGELFF. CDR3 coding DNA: TGTGCCCTATTAAAACCGGGACCGACGAACACCGGGGAGCTGTTTTTT. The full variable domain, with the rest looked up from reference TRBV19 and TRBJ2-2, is DGGITQSPKYLFRKEGQNVTLSCEQNLNHDAMYWYRQDPGQGLRLIYYSQIVNDFQKGDIAEGYSVSREKKESFPLTVTSAQKNPTAFYLCALLKPGPTNTGELFFGEGSRLTVL.

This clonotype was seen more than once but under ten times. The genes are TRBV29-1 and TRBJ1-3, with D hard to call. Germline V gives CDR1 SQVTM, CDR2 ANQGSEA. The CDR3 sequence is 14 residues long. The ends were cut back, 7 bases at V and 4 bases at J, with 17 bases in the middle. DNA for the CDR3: TGCAGCGCCCGGCTGCAGGAGTCCGGAAACACCATATATTTT. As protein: CSARLQESGNTIYF. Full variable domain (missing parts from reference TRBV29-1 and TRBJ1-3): SAVISQKPSRDICQRGTSLTIQCQVDSQVTMMFWYRQQPGQSLTLIATANQGSEATYESGFVIDKFPISRPNLTFSTLTVSNMSPEDSSIYLCSARLQESGNTIYFGEGSWLTVV.

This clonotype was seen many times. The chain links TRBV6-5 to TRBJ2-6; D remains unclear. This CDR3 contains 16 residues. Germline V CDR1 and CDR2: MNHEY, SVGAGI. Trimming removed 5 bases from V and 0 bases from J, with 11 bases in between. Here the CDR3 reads CASSVGRTSGANVLTF. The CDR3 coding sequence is TGTGCCAGCAGTGTTGGACGTACCTCTGGGGCCAACGTCCTGACTTTC.

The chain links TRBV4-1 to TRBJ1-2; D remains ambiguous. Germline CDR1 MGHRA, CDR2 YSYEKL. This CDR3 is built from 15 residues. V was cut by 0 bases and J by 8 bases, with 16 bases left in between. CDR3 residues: CASSQDQTNYGGYTF. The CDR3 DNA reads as TGCGCCAGCAGCCAAGATCAGACTAATTACGGGGGCTACACCTTC.

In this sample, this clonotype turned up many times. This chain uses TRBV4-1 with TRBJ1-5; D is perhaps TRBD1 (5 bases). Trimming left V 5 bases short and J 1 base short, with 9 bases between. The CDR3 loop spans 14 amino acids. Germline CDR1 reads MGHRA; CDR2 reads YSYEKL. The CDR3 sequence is CASSDDSSNQPQHF. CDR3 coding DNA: TGCGCCAGCAGCGACGACAGCAGCAATCAGCCCCAGCATTTT.